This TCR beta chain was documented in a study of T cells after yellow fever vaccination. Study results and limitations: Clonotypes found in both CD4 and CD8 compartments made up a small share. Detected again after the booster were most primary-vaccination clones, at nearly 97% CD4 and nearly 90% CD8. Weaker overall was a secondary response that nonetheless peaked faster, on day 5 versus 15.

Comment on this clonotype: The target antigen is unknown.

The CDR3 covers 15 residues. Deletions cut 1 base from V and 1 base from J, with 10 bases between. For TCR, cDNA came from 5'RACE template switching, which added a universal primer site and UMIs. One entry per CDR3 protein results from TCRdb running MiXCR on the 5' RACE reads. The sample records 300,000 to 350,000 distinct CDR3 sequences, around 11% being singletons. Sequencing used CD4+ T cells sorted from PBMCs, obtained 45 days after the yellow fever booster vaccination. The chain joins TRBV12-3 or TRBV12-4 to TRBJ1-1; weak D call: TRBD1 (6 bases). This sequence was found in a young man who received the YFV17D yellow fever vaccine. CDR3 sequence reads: CASSLGPDRNTEAFF. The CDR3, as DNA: TGTGCCAGCAGTTTAGGTCCGGACAGGAACACTGAAGCTTTCTTT.